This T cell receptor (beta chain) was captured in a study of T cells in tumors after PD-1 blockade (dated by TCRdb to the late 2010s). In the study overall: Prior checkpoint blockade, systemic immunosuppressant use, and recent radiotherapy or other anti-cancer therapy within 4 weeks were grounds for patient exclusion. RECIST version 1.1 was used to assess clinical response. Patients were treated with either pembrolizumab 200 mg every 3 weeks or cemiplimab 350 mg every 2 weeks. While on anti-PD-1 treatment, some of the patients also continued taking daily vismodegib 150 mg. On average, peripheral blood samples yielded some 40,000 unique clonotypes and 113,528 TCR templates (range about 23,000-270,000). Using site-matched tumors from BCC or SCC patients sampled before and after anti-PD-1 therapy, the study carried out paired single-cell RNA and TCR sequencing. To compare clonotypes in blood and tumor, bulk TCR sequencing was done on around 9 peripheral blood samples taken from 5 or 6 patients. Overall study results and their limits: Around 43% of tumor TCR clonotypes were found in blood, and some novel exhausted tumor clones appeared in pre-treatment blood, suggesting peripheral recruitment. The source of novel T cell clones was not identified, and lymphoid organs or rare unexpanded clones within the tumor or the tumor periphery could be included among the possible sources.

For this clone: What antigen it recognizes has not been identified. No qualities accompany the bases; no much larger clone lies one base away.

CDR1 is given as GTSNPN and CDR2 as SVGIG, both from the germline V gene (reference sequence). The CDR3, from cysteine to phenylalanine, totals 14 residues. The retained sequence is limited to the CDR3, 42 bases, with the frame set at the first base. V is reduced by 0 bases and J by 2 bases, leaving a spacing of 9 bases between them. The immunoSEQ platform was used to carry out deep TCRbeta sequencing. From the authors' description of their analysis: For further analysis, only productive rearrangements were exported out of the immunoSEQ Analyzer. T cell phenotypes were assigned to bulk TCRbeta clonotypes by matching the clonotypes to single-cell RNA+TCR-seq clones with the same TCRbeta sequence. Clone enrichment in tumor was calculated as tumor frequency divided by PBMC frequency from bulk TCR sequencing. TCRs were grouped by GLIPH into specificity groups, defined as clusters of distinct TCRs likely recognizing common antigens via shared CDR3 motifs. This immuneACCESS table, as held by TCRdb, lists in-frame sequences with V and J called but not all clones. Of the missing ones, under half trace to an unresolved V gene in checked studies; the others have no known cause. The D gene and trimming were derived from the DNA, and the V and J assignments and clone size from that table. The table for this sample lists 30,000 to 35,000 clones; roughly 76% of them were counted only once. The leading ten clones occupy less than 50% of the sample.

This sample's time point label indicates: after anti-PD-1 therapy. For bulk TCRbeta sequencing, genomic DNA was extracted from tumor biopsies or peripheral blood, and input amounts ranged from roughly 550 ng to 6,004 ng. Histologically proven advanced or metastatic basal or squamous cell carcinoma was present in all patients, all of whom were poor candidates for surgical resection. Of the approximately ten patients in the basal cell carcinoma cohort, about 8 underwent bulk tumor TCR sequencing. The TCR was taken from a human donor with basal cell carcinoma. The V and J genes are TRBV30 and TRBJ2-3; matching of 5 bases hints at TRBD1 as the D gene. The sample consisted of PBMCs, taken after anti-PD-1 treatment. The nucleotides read TGTGCCTGGAGTGTACAGGTAGACACAGATACGCAGTATTTT. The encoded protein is CAWSVQVDTDTQYF.